This T cell receptor beta chain was profiled in a study of identical twins. The V end lost 7 bases, the J end lost 4 bases, and 7 bases lay between the germline ends. This CDR3 has 11 residues. Germline values: CDR1 DFQATT, CDR2 SNEGSKA (reference sequence). MiXCR, run by TCRdb on the 5' RACE reads, gives a single entry per CDR3 protein. The sample yields about 920,000 distinct CDR3 sequences, about 12% seen once. This clonotype has more than one count but fewer than ten. These data were also reused for a study on yellow fever vaccine responses in identical twins.

Sequencing was done on a sample of PBMCs. This chain connects TRBV20-1 to TRBJ1-4; D remains unclear. The receptor's source is a woman aged 18-35 years in good health. CDR3: CSVVLNEKLFF. For the CDR3, the DNA is TGCAGTGTTGTTCTTAATGAAAAACTGTTTTTT.